Below, 27 T cell receptor beta chains from the same sample are listed, as sequenced in a study of blood T cell repertoires in COVID-19. Some clones are missing from TCRdb's copy, which holds only in-frame ones; the method was immunoSEQ multiplex PCR. Of a few hundred thousand clones in the sample, 65% to 90% were seen once. Input material: peripheral blood. These receptors came from a woman between 70 and 85 years old with COVID-19, enrolled during active disease.

This clone was seen a single time. The rearrangement links TRBV19 to TRBJ2-3; D not resolved. Germline V gene data show CDR1 as LNHDA and CDR2 as SQIVND (reference sequence). Trimming pared 2 bases from V and 6 bases from J, leaving 15 bases between. This CDR3 has 15 amino acids. The CDR3 protein is CASSIIDSPEDTQYF. CDR3 DNA sequence: TGTGCCAGTAGTATAATCGACTCGCCCGAGGATACGCAGTATTTT.

V gene TRBV7-9 combines with J gene TRBJ1-1; D is ambiguous. V was clipped by 3 bases and J by 8 bases, with 10 bases between them. CDR1 is SEHNR and CDR2 is FQNEAQ in the germline V gene (reference sequence). The CDR3 runs 12 residues. The CDR3: CASSFSQQEAFF. CDR3 bases: TGTGCCAGCAGCTTTTCCCAACAGGAAGCTTTCTTT.

The chain uses TRBV6-5 and TRBJ1-6; weak D call: TRBD1 (6 bases). Germline values: CDR1 MNHEY, CDR2 SVGAGI. CDR3 length: 15 residues. Between the trimmed V and J ends, which lost 0 bases and 8 bases, there was a span of 11 bases. The CDR3 loop reads CASSYSRGAHSPLHF. The CDR3 region has the DNA TGTGCCAGCAGTTACTCACGGGGGGCGCATTCACCCCTCCACTTT.

V gene TRBV6-2 or TRBV6-3 combines with J gene TRBJ1-2; perhaps TRBD1 as D (6 bases). CDR3 length: 15 residues. V was trimmed by 2 bases and J by 2 bases, leaving 12 bases between them. Germline CDR1 is MNHEY and CDR2 is SVGEGT. The CDR3 nucleotides read TGTGCCAGCAGTTACGGGGGGGCGCTGAACTATGGCTACACCTTC. Its translation: CASSYGGALNYGYTF.

This chain joins TRBV9 and TRBJ2-1; D remains ambiguous. The CDR3 has 13 amino acids. Germline V lookup: CDR1 SGDLS, CDR2 YYNGEE. Trimming took 4 bases from V and 8 from J, leaving 13 bases between them. This CDR3 is CASSPQVSDEQFF. The CDR3, as DNA: TGTGCCAGCAGCCCTCAGGTCAGTGATGAGCAGTTCTTC.

The rearrangement joins TRBV28 to TRBJ2-4, with a tentative D call TRBD1 (5 bases). This CDR3 region has 15 residues. V was shortened by 5 bases and J by 0 bases, with 11 bases between the two germline ends. Germline V gene lookup returns CDR1 MDHEN and CDR2 SYDVKM. The DNA of the CDR3 is TGTGCCAGCAGTGAACAGGCCATAGCCAAAAACATTCAGTACTTC. It codes for CASSEQAIAKNIQYF.

In its sample, this clone was seen a few times. The CDR3 is CATSGTGGVAEAFF. CDR3 sequence (DNA): TGTGCCACCAGTGGGACAGGGGGAGTAGCTGAAGCTTTCTTT. The chain uses TRBV24-1 and TRBJ1-1, with 10 bases identical to TRBD1. Germline trimming cut 5 bases from V and 6 bases from J; bases unmatched to any gene: 5. This CDR3 spans 14 amino acids. CDR1 and CDR2 from the germline V gene are KGHDR and SFDVKD.

At least ten counts were recorded for this clone. The chain has TRBV5-5 and TRBJ2-1, with a weak D call TRBD2 (5 bases). Germline CDR1 and CDR2: SGHKS and YYEKEE (reference sequence). The CDR3 spans 14 residues. Trimming removed 4 bases from V and 3 bases from J, with 11 bases in between. The DNA of the CDR3 is TGTGCCAGCAGCCCTCGACGGGACTACAATGAGCAGTTCTTC. Residues: CASSPRRDYNEQFF. Based on the CDR3 plus reference TRBV5-5 and TRBJ2-1, the full variable domain is DAGVTQSPTHLIKTRGQQVTLRCSPISGHKSVSWYQQVLGQGPQFIFQYYEKEERGRGNFPDRFSARQFPNYSSELNVNALLLGDSALYLCASSPRRDYNEQFFGPGTRLTVL.

The chain joins TRBV12-3 or TRBV12-4 to TRBJ1-2, with no clear D. V gave up 5 bases and J gave up 4 bases, with 11 bases separating them. The CDR3 is made up of 13 amino acids. The CDR3 DNA sequence: TGTGCCAGCAGTCTAACAGCCACCTATGGCTACACCTTC. Its protein is CASSLTATYGYTF.

The CDR3 DNA sequence: TGCGCCAGCAGCTCGTACAGGGATGGCTACACCTTC. This translates into CASSSYRDGYTF. V and J are TRBV5-1 and TRBJ1-2; tentatively, D is TRBD1 (6 bases). This CDR3 is 12 amino acids long. Trimming removed 3 bases at V and 6 bases at J, with 9 bases between. The V gene's germline CDR1 is SGHRS and CDR2 YFSETQ.

The V gene is TRBV6-1, the J gene TRBJ1-4, with D tentatively TRBD1 (6 bases). Germline assignment: CDR1 MNHNS and CDR2 SASEGT. Trimming removed 2 bases from V and 8 bases from J, with 9 bases in between. The CDR3 covers 13 residues. The CDR3: CASSERTAEKLFF. In DNA, the CDR3 is TGTGCCAGCAGTGAAAGGACAGCCGAAAAACTGTTTTTT.

The genes are TRBV5-1 and TRBJ2-5; D may be TRBD1 (6 bases). Trimming shortened V by 0 bases and J by 5 bases, and 14 bases separated the two germline ends. Germline CDR1 reads SGHRS; CDR2 reads YFSETQ. The CDR3 runs to 15 residues. The CDR3: CASSLGFKGVETQYF. The CDR3 DNA follows: TGCGCCAGCAGCTTGGGGTTTAAGGGGGTGGAGACCCAGTACTTC.

The chain recombines TRBV9 with TRBJ1-6; maybe TRBD1 (5 bases). The V and J ends lost 0 bases and 8 bases respectively, with 12 bases between them. Per the germline V gene, CDR1 is SGDLS and CDR2 is YYNGEE. This CDR3 is built from 15 residues. DNA for the CDR3: TGTGCCAGCAGCGTAGACGGGAGGGACTATTCACCCCTCCACTTT. As protein: CASSVDGRDYSPLHF.

This clone came up once. The V gene is TRBV15, the J gene TRBJ1-4, with 8 bases matching TRBD1. The germline V gene has CDR1 LNHNV and CDR2 YYDKDF (reference sequence). The V gene end was trimmed by 1 base and the J gene end by 8 bases; junction bases not matched to a gene: 6. The CDR3 is 15 amino acids. CDR3 coding DNA: TGTGCCACCAGCAGAGCGCAGGGGGCACAGGAAAAACTGTTTTTT. It yields the protein CATSRAQGAQEKLFF.

CDR3 coding DNA: TGCGCCAGCAGCTTGGGGCAGTCGGCGGGGCCCCTCCACTTT. It specifies CASSLGQSAGPLHF. The V gene is TRBV5-1, the J gene TRBJ1-6; D is uncertain. Germline values: CDR1 SGHRS, CDR2 YFSETQ. This CDR3 has 14 residues. V lost 0 bases, J lost 13 bases, and 14 bases lay in between.

This clone was counted only a few times. The gene calls are TRBV27 and TRBJ1-1; D gene unclear. This CDR3 is built from 14 residues. V gave up 2 bases and J gave up 1 base, with 8 bases separating them. From germline, CDR1 is MNHEY and CDR2 SMNVEV (reference sequence). The CDR3 bases are TGTGCCAGCAGTTTACAGGAGGGGAACACTGAAGCTTTCTTT. Protein sequence: CASSLQEGNTEAFF.

The chain is built from TRBV27 and TRBJ2-2; D gene uncertain. Trimming took off 3 bases at V and 5 bases at J, with 4 bases between the two ends. Germline V gives CDR1 MNHEY, CDR2 SMNVEV (reference sequence). CDR3 length equals 12 residues. The CDR3 is CASSFSTGELFF. CDR3 coding DNA: TGTGCCAGCAGTTTTTCGACCGGGGAGCTGTTTTTT.

V usage is TRBV27 and J usage is TRBJ1-6, with TRBD1 identical over 7 bases. CDR3 length: 14 amino acids. V lost 9 bases to trimming and J lost 5 bases; unmatched junction nucleotides: 7. The V gene's germline CDR1 is MNHEY and CDR2 SMNVEV (reference sequence). This CDR3 is CASAYRGDNSPLHF. CDR3 nucleotide sequence: TGTGCCAGTGCATACAGGGGCGATAATTCACCCCTCCACTTT.

CDR3 sequence (DNA): TGCGCCAGCAGCTTGAATCTAGCGGGGGGGTACAGCTCCTACAATGAGCAGTTCTTC. Translation gives CASSLNLAGGYSSYNEQFF. The rearrangement links TRBV5-1 to TRBJ2-1, with 12 bases identical to TRBD2. CDR1 and CDR2 (germline): SGHRS, YFSETQ. The V segment lost 1 base and the J segment 0 bases; nucleotides outside the gene matches: 8. CDR3 length: 19 residues.

The chain couples TRBV3-1 (or the pseudogene TRBV3-2) to TRBJ2-2; the D is unclear. Germline CDR1 and CDR2: LGHDT and YNNKEL (reference sequence). The V end was cut by 3 bases, the J end by 10 bases, with 6 bases between. This CDR3 spans 11 amino acids. CDR3 in amino acids: CASSQGAELFF. The CDR3 DNA reads TGTGCCAGCAGCCAGGGCGCGGAGCTGTTTTTT.

This sequence joins TRBV27 and TRBJ2-1; possibly TRBD2 for D (6 bases). Trimming shortened V by 5 bases and J by 8 bases, and 13 bases separated the two germline ends. Germline V CDR1 and CDR2: MNHEY, SMNVEV (reference sequence). CDR3 length equals 13 residues. CDR3 in amino acids: CASSGGLWDEQFF. CDR3 in DNA: TGTGCCAGCAGTGGAGGACTATGGGATGAGCAGTTCTTC.

Concerning this clone itself: The junction and the germline gene differ at one end; a read error may be behind it. The V gene is TRBV27, the J gene TRBJ1-1; D possibly corresponds to TRBD1 (6 bases). Germline values: CDR1 MNHEY, CDR2 SMNVEV (reference sequence). The CDR3 consists of 13 residues. For the CDR3, the DNA is TGTGCCAGCAGTTTTGGGGGCGCTACTGGAGCTTTCTTT. This translates into CASSFGGATGAFF.

The chain links TRBV6-6 to TRBJ1-1; 7 nucleotides line up with TRBD1. The ends lost 5 bases at V and 3 bases at J; junction bases unmatched: 15. The CDR3 sequence is 17 residues long. CDR1 is MNHNY, CDR2 SVGAGI, per germline (reference sequence). CDR3 protein: CASSLSGGMVGDTEAFF. For the CDR3, the DNA is TGTGCCAGCAGTCTATCAGGGGGAATGGTAGGGGACACTGAAGCTTTCTTT.

V is TRBV2 and J is TRBJ2-5, with D possibly matching TRBD2 (6 bases). The CDR3 loop spans 13 amino acids. Germline V gene data show CDR1 as SNHLY and CDR2 as FYNNEI. V was cut by 4 bases and J by 7 bases, with 13 bases left in between. The CDR3 sequence: CASSGTNPWTQYF. CDR3 bases: TGTGCCAGCAGTGGGACTAACCCCTGGACCCAGTACTTC. Using reference TRBV2 and TRBJ2-5 for the parts outside the CDR3, the full variable domain is EPEVTQTPSHQVTQMGQEVILRCVPISNHLYFYWYRQILGQKVEFLVSFYNNEISEKSEIFDDQFSVERPDGSNFTLKIRSTKLEDSAMYFCASSGTNPWTQYFGPGTRLLVL.

The DNA of the CDR3 is TGTGCCAGCAGGAGATCGCAGGGGGAGACCCAGTACTTC. Translated, it gives CASRRSQGETQYF. The V and J genes are TRBV12-3 or TRBV12-4 and TRBJ2-5, with D possibly matching TRBD1 (6 bases). The CDR3 is 13 amino acids. Deletions cut 6 bases from V and 5 bases from J, with 13 bases between.

The gene calls are TRBV11-2 and TRBJ1-2; 7 nucleotides align to TRBD1. The V gene end was trimmed by 0 bases and the J gene end by 6 bases; junction bases not matched to a gene: 7. The CDR3 runs to 15 residues. CDR1 is SGHAT, CDR2 FQNNGV, per germline. CDR3 protein: CASSLDATGFDGYTF. The DNA for the CDR3 is TGTGCCAGCAGCTTAGACGCGACAGGGTTCGATGGCTACACCTTC. The whole variable domain, remainder taken from reference TRBV11-2 and TRBJ1-2, is EAGVAQSPRYKIIEKRQSVAFWCNPISGHATLYWYQQILGQGPKLLIQFQNNGVVDDSQLPKDRFSAERLKGVDSTLKIQPAKLEDSAVYLCASSLDATGFDGYTFGSGTRLTVV.

This chain links TRBV7-6 with TRBJ2-3; TRBD1 agrees at 9 bases. The germline gives CDR1 SGHVS, CDR2 FNYEAQ. This CDR3 contains 17 residues. J lost 2 bases, V lost 5 bases, and 11 bases had no gene match. The CDR3 spells CASSLETGTGFTDTQYF. CDR3 in DNA: TGTGCCAGCAGCCTGGAAACCGGGACAGGGTTCACAGATACGCAGTATTTT. The full variable domain, in which reference TRBV7-6 and TRBJ2-3 provide the parts outside the CDR3, is GAGVSQSPRYKVTKRGQDVALRCDPISGHVSLYWYRQALGQGPEFLTYFNYEAQQDKSGLPNDRFSAERPEGSISTLTIQRTEQRDSAMYRCASSLETGTGFTDTQYFGPGTRLTVL.